This T cell receptor (beta chain) originates from a study of siplizumab effects on memory and regulatory T cells. Overall study findings and caveats: Only a minor fraction of alloreactive clones mapped to unstimulated subsets. Greater diversity than memory cells seemed evident in naive T cells, which also appeared to be major alloresponse contributors.

TCRdb keeps only in-frame clones here, not all; method: immunoSEQ multiplex PCR. The sample lists approximately 120,000 clones, 93% occurring once. Trimming shortened V by 8 bases and J by 0 bases, and 11 bases separated the two germline ends. CDR3 length: 14 residues. Germline V CDR1 and CDR2: MDHEN, SYDVKM. About this clone: Its specificity is unknown.

The genes are TRBV28 and TRBJ2-4; possibly TRBD1 for D (6 bases). This TCR was recovered from a human donor in good health. The sample taken for sequencing was non-Treg CD4+ T cells sorted from blood. The CDR3 DNA follows: TGTGCCAGCGAAACAGGGCTAGCCAAAAACATTCAGTACTTC. It encodes CASETGLAKNIQYF.